These T cell receptor beta chains were read from a single sample in a study of cytomegalovirus exposure and HLA in healthy donors. The repertoire was sequenced with immunoSEQ multiplex PCR; TCRdb's copy has only in-frame clones and lacks some. The sample yields about 170,000 clones, around 85% seen once. The material sequenced was PBMCs. Receptors originate from a boy younger than 10 in good health and CMV-seronegative. Both conserved end residues are part of each CDR3. A D gene is named only where the DNA matches it firmly. Expanded clones are given a class, and other clones once, few, many or no size at all.

>.|once|14|TRBJ1-1|TRBV28
TGTGCCAGCAGTTTTCCAGGGGTCGGCACTGAAGCTTTCTTT
CASSFPGVGTEAFF
>TRBD1|.|14|TRBJ1-2|TRBV28
TGTGCCAGCAGTCTATACCGGGACAGGGGTGGCTACACCTTC
CASSLYRDRGGYTF
>.|.|11|TRBJ1-2|TRBV2
TGTGCCAGCAGAAAACCGGTCGGCTACACCTTC
CASRKPVGYTF
>TRBD1|few|13|TRBJ1-5|TRBV29-1
TGCAGCGTGGGTGAGGGGGCAGGTCAGCCCCAGCATTTT
CSVGEGAGQPQHF
>.|.|12|TRBJ1-1|TRBV6-6
TGTGCCAGCAGTTACGGGGGCAGTGAAGCTTTCTTT
CASSYGGSEAFF
>TRBD1|.|14|TRBJ1-1|TRBV7-9
TGTGCCAGCAGCGGTGACAGGGGTAGAGCTGAAGCTTTCTTT
CASSGDRGRAEAFF
>TRBD1|.|16|TRBJ1-2|TRBV4-1
TGCGCCAGCAGCCAAGATAATCGGCAGGGGGCGAACGGCTACACCTTC
CASSQDNRQGANGYTF
>TRBD1|.|16|TRBJ1-2|TRBV28
TGTGCCGGATCGACAGGGGGCCGAAAGACTAACTATGGCTACACCTTC
CAGSTGGRKTNYGYTF
>.|.|12|TRBJ1-2|TRBV19
TGTGCCAGTAGAGGCGGAAACTATGGCTACACCTTC
CASRGGNYGYTF
>TRBD1|.|15|TRBJ1-1|TRBV5-1
TGCGCCAGCAGCCTCCAGGGACAGGTTAACACTGAAGCTTTCTTT
CASSLQGQVNTEAFF
>TRBD1|.|15|TRBJ1-5|TRBV6-5
TGTGCCAGCAGTTCGTCAGGGGGCATAGGACAGCCCCAGCATTTT
CASSSSGGIGQPQHF
>.|.|13|TRBJ2-2|TRBV13
TGTGCCAGCAGCTTGCAGGGTGCCGGGGAGCTGTTTTTT
CASSLQGAGELFF
>TRBD2|.|16|TRBJ2-5|TRBV29-1
TGCAGCGTTGATAGGGTGCTAGCGGGGGGGAAAGAGACCCAGTACTTC
CSVDRVLAGGKETQYF
>.|.|13|TRBJ2-2|TRBV28
TGTGCCAGCAGCGGAGGTGTAGCCGGGGAGCTGTTTTTT
CASSGGVAGELFF
>.|.|16|TRBJ2-2|TRBV6-5
TGTGCCAGCAGTTATTTGGACTTTTCGAACACCGGGGAGCTGTTTTTT
CASSYLDFSNTGELFF
>TRBD2|.|18|TRBJ2-3|TRBV27
TGTGCCAGCAGTCTCTATGGACTAGCGGGAGGCTTTACAGATACGCAGTATTTT
CASSLYGLAGGFTDTQYF
>TRBD1|.|16|TRBJ2-3|TRBV5-1
TGCGCCAGCAGCTTGGGGATCGACAGGGGGATAGATACGCAGTATTTT
CASSLGIDRGIDTQYF
>.|.|14|TRBJ1-1|TRBV10-2
TGCGCCAGCAGTGAAACAAGAATGAACACTGAAGCTTTCTTT
CASSETRMNTEAFF
>TRBD1|.|15|TRBJ2-1|TRBV2
TGTGCCAGCTTACCAGGGGGCATGAGCGAGGGTGAGCAGTTCTTC
CASLPGGMSEGEQFF
>.|.|14|TRBJ2-3|TRBV5-8
TGTGCCAGCAGCTTGGCAGGGGCCACAGATACGCAGTATTTT
CASSLAGATDTQYF
>.|.|13|TRBJ1-1|TRBV5-6
TGTGCCAGCAGCTTGAGACAGCTTAATAAGGCTTTCTTT
CASSLRQLNKAFF
>.|once|14|TRBJ2-7|TRBV29-1
TGCAGCGTGGACAAGGAAGGCAGTCCGAACGAGCAGTACTTC
CSVDKEGSPNEQYF
>.|once|16|TRBJ1-2|TRBV5-6
TGTGCCAGCAGCTTGGAGGTCCCAGGGGTGAAGAATGGCTACACCTTC
CASSLEVPGVKNGYTF
>.|.|15|TRBJ1-2|TRBV6-1
TGTGCCAGCAGTGAACGAGTGGGCGTGAACTATGGCTACACCTTC
CASSERVGVNYGYTF
>.|.|10|TRBJ2-1|TRBV7-9
TGTGCCAGCAGTCGTAGTGAGCAGTTCTTC
CASSRSEQFF
>.|once|16|TRBJ1-5|TRBV4-1
TGCGCCAGCAGCCAAGTAGAGGGGAGGAGCAATCAGCCCCAGCATTTT
CASSQVEGRSNQPQHF
>.|.|15|TRBJ1-1|TRBV6-1
TGTGCCAGCAGTGAAGCAACAGGGAGTCGCACTGAAGCTTTCTTT
CASSEATGSRTEAFF
>TRBD2|.|15|TRBJ2-7|TRBV9
TGTGCCAGCAGCGTAGGGCAGGCGGGGGCCTACGAGCAGTACTTC
CASSVGQAGAYEQYF
>.|.|14|TRBJ2-7|TRBV28
TGTGCCAGCAGTCTCTCCAGGGGATCCTACGAGCAGTACTTC
CASSLSRGSYEQYF
>TRBD2|few|15|TRBJ2-3|TRBV19
TGTGCCAGTAGTATAGTAGCGGGAGGCTCAGATACGCAGTATTTT
CASSIVAGGSDTQYF
>TRBD2|.|17|TRBJ2-3|TRBV27
TGTGCCAGCAGTGGCGGGAGCCGGCTAAGGGACACAGATACGCAGTATTTT
CASSGGSRLRDTDTQYF
>.|.|15|TRBJ2-1|TRBV5-6
TGTGCCAGCAGACCACAGGGACGAGTGGGCAATGAGCAGTTCTTC
CASRPQGRVGNEQFF
>.|.|15|TRBJ1-1|TRBV7-9
TGTGCCAGCAGCTTAAGAGACAGCTTGAACACTGAAGCTTTCTTT
CASSLRDSLNTEAFF
>.|.|15|TRBJ2-5|TRBV11-3
TGTGCCAGCAGCCAGGGCCGGGCGGTTCAAGAGACCCAGTACTTC
CASSQGRAVQETQYF